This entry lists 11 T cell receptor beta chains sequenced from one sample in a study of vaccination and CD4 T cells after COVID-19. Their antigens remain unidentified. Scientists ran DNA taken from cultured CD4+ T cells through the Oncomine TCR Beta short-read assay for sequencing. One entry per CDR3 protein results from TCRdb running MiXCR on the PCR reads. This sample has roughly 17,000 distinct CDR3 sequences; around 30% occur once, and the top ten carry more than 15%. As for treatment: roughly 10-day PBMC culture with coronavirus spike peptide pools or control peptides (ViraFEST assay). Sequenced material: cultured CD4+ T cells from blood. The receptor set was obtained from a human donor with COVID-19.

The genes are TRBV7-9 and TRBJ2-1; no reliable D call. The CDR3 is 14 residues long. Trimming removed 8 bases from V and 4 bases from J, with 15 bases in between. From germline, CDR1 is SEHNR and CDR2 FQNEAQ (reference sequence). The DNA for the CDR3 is TGTGCCAGCCTCCGCCCACCCATTTACAATGAGCAGTTCTTC. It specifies CASLRPPIYNEQFF.

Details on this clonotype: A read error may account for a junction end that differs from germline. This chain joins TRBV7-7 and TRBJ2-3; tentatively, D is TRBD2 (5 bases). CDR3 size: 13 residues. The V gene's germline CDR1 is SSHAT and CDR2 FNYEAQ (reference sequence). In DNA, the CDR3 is TGTGCTAGCAGCGCAGACCGGGGAGATACGCAGTATTTT. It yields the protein CASSADRGDTQYF.

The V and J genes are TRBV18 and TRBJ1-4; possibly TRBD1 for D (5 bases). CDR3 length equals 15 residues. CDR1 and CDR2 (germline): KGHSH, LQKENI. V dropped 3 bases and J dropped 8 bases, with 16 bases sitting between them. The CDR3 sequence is CASSPASGRGEKLFF. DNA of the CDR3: TGTGCCAGCTCACCTGCCTCAGGGCGAGGCGAAAAACTGTTTTTT.

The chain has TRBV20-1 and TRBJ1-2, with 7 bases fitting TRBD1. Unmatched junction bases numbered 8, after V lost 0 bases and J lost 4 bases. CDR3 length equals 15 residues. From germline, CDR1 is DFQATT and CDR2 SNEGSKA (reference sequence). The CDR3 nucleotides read TGCAGTGCTAGAGATCTTGCCAGGGGGAGCTATGGCTACACCTTC. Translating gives CSARDLARGSYGYTF.

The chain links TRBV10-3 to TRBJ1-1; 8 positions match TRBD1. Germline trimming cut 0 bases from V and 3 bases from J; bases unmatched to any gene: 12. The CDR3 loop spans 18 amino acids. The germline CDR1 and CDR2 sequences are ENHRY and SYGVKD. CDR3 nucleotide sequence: TGTGCCATCAGTGAGTCAATCTTGGACAGGGAGGGGGACACTGAAGCTTTCTTT. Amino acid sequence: CAISESILDREGDTEAFF.

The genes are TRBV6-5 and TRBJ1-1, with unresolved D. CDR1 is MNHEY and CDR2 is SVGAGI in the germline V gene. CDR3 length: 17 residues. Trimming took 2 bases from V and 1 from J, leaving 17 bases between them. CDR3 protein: CASSYPKVGLGNTEAFF. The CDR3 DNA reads TGTGCCAGCAGTTACCCAAAAGTAGGTTTAGGGAACACTGAAGCTTTCTTT.

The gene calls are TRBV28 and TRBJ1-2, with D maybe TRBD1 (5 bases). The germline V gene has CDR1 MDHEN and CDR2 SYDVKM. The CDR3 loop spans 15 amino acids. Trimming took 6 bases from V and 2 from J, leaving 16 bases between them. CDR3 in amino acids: CASSPLPGPNYGYTF. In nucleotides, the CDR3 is TGTGCCAGCAGCCCTCTCCCGGGACCAAACTATGGCTACACCTTC.

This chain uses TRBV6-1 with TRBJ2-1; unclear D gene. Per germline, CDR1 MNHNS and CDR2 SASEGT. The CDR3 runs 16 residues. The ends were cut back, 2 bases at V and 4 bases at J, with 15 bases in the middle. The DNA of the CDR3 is TGTGCCAGCAGTGAATGGTCGCGCTCGGAATACAATGAGCAGTTCTTC. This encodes CASSEWSRSEYNEQFF.

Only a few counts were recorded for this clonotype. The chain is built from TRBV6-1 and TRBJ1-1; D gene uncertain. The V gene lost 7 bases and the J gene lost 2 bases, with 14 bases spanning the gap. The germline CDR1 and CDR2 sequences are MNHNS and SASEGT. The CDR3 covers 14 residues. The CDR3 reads CASTPAGENTEAFF. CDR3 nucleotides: TGTGCCAGCACCCCGGCCGGGGAAAACACTGAAGCTTTCTTT.

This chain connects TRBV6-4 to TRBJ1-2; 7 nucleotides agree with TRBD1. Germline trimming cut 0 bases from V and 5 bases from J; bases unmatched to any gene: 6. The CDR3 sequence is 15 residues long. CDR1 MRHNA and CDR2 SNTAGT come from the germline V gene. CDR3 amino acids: CASSDSNAGQYGYTF. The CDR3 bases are TGTGCCAGCAGTGACTCTAACGCGGGACAGTATGGCTACACCTTC.

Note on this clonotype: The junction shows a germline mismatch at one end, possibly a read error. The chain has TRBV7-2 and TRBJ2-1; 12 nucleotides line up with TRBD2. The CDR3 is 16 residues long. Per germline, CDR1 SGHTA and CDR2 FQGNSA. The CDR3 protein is CASSFPTSGSYNERFF. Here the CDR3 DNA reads TGTGCCAGCAGCTTTCCGACTAGCGGGAGCTACAATGAGCGGTTCTTC.